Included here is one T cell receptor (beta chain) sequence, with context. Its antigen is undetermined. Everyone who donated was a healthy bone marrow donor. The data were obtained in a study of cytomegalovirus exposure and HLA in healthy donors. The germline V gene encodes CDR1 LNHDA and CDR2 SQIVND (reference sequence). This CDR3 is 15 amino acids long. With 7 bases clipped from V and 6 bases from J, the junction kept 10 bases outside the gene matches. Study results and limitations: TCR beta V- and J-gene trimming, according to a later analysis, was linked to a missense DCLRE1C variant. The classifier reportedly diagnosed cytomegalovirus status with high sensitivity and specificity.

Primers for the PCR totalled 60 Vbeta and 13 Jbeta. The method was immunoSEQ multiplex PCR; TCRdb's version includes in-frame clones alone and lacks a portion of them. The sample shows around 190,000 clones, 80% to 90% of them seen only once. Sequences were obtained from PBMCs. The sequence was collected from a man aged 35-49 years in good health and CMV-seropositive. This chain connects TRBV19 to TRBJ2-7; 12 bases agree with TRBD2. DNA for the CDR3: TGTGCCAGTACCCGTGGACTAGCGGGAAGTAGCGAGCAGTACTTC. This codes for CASTRGLAGSSEQYF.